Reported below is one T cell receptor (beta chain). The sample originates from a study of blood T cell repertoires in COVID-19. The table came from immunoSEQ multiplex PCR; TCRdb's copy has only in-frame clones and leaves some out. The profile covers under 200,000 clones, with about 87% appearing a single time and 2.5% taken by the ten largest. CDR3 size: 18 residues. Germline assignment: CDR1 SGHNT and CDR2 YYREEE (reference sequence). Germline trimming cut 0 bases from V and 2 bases from J; bases unmatched to any gene: 9. The V and J genes are TRBV5-4 and TRBJ1-5, with 9 bases that match TRBD1. This TCR was recovered from a man aged 40-50 years with active or convalescent COVID-19. What was sequenced was peripheral blood. The CDR3 sequence: CASSLGDRGTWGNQPQHF. DNA of the CDR3: TGTGCCAGCAGCTTGGGAGACAGGGGGACGTGGGGCAATCAGCCCCAGCATTTT.